This T cell receptor beta chain was sequenced during a study of T cells in Graves' hyperthyroidism and ophthalmopathy. The study's findings and limits: The authors' 13 V-J model separated ophthalmopathy from stable hyperthyroidism. Ophthalmopathy, which appeared later, was predicted by the model a median around 6 months before onset. The majority of expanded thyroid clonotypes above 0.001 also appeared in blood.

In regard to this clonotype: No antigen is known for it.

Lactation, pregnancy, other autoimmune disease or uncontrolled infection excluded patients. There were TCR beta CDR3 regions amplified from RNA transcripts. An initial round of RT-PCR targeting the TCR CDR3 relied on the HTBI primer set. TCRdb ran MiXCR on the multiplex PCR reads and lists one entry per CDR3 protein. Of about 570,000 distinct CDR3 sequences in the sample, just over 45% were seen once. The clonotype comes from an adult woman with Graves' disease, either hyperthyroidism or ophthalmopathy (not recorded which). Specimen: peripheral blood or thyroid tissue (not recorded which).

CDR3 bases: TGTGCCAGCAGTCCTAGGACCCACAATCAGCCCCAGCATTTT. The encoded protein is CASSPRTHNQPQHF. This chain uses TRBV7-4 with TRBJ1-5; D call uncertain. The CDR3 extends over 14 amino acids. Germline CDR1 SGHVT, CDR2 SQSDAQ. V gave up 6 bases and J gave up 3 bases, with 12 bases separating them.